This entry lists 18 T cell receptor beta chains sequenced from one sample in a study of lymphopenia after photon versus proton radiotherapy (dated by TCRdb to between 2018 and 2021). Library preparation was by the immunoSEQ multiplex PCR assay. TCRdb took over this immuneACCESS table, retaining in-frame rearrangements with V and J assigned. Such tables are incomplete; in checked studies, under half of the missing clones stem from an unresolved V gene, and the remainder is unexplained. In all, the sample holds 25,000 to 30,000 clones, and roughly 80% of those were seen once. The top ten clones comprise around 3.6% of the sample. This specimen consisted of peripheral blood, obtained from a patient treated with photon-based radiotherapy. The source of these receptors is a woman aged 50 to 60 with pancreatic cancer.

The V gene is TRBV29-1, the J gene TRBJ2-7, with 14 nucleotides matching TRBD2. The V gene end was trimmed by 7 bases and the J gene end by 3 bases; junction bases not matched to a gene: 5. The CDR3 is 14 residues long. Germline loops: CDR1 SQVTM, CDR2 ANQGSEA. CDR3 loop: CSARLAGGHYEQYF. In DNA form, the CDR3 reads TGCAGCGCCAGACTAGCGGGAGGGCACTACGAGCAGTACTTC.

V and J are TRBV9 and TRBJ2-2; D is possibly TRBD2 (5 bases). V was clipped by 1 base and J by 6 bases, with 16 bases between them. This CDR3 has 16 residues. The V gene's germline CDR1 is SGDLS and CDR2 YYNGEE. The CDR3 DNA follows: TGTGCCAGCAGCGTACCCCGGGGTGGTGTTCCCGGGGAGCTGTTTTTT. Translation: CASSVPRGGVPGELFF.

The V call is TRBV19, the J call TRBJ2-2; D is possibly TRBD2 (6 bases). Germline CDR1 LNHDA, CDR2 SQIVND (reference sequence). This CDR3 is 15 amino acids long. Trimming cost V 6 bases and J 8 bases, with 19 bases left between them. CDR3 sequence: CASRGSLARAGELFF. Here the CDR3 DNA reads TGTGCCAGTAGAGGGTCACTAGCTCGAGCGGGGGAGCTGTTTTTT.

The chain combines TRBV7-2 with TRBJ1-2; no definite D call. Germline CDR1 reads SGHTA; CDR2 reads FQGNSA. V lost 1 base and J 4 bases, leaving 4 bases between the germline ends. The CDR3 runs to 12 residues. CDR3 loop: CASSLVFYGYTF. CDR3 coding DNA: TGTGCCAGCAGCTTAGTTTTCTATGGCTACACCTTC.

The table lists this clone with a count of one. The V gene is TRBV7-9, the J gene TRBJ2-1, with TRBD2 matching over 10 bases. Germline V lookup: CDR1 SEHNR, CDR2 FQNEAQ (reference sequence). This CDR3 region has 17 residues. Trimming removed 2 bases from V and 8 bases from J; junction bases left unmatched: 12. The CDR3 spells CASSLRAGGPPGDEQFF. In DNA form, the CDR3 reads TGTGCCAGCAGCTTACGAGCGGGAGGGCCCCCGGGGGATGAGCAGTTCTTC.

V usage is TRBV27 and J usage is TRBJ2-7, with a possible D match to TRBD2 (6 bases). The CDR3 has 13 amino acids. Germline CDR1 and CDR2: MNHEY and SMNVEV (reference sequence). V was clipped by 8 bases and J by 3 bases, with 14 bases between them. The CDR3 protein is CASAPGLLYEQYF. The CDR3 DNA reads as TGTGCCAGCGCCCCGGGACTCCTCTACGAGCAGTACTTC.

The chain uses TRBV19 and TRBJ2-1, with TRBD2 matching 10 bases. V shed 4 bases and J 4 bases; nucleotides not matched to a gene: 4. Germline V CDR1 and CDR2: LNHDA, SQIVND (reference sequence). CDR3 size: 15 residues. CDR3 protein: CASSTSGSRYNEQFF. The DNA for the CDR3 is TGTGCCAGTAGTACTAGCGGGAGTCGATACAATGAGCAGTTCTTC.

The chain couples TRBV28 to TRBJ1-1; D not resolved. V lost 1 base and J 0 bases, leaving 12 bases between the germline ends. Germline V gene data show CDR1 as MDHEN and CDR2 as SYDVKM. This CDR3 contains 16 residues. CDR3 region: CASSLSDLIMNTEAFF. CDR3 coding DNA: TGTGCCAGCAGTTTATCAGACCTTATTATGAACACTGAAGCTTTCTTT.

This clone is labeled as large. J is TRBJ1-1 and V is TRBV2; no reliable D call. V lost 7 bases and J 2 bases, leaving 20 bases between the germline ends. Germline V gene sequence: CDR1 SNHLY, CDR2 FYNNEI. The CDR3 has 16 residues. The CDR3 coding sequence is TGTGCCAGCACCCCAAGAGGGTACGGGAAAAACACTGAAGCTTTCTTT. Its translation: CASTPRGYGKNTEAFF.

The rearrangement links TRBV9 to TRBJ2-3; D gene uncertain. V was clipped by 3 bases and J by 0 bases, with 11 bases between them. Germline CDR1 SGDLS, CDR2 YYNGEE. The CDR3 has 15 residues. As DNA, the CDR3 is TGTGCCAGCAGCGATCGACGGTTTAGCACAGATACGCAGTATTTT. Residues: CASSDRRFSTDTQYF. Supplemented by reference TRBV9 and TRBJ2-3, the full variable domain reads DSGVTQTPKHLITATGQRVTLRCSPRSGDLSVYWYQQSLDQGLQFLIQYYNGEERAKGNILERFSAQQFPDLHSELNLSSLELGDSALYFCASSDRRFSTDTQYFGPGTRLTVL.

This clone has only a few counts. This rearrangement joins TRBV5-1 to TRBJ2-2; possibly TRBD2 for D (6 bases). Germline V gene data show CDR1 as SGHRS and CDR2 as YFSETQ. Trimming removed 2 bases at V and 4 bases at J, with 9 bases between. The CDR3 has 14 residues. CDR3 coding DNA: TGCGCCAGCAGCTTTGGAGGGAGCACCGGGGAGCTGTTTTTT. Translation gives CASSFGGSTGELFF.

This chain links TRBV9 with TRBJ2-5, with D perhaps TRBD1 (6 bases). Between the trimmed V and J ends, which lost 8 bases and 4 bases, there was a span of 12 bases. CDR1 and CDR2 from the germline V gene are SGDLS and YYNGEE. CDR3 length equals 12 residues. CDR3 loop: CASEDSAETQYF. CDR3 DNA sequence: TGTGCCAGTGAGGACAGCGCAGAGACCCAGTACTTC.

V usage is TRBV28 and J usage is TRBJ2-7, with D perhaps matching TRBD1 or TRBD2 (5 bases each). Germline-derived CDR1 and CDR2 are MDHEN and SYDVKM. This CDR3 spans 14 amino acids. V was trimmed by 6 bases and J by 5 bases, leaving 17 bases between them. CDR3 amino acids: CASSLPQGDHEQYF. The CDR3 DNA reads TGTGCCAGCAGCTTACCCCAAGGGGACCACGAGCAGTACTTC.

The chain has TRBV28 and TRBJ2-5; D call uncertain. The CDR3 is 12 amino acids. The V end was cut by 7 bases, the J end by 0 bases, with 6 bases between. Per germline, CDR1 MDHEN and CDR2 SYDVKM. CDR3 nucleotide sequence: TGTGCCAGCACTTCGTACCAAGAGACCCAGTACTTC. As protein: CASTSYQETQYF.

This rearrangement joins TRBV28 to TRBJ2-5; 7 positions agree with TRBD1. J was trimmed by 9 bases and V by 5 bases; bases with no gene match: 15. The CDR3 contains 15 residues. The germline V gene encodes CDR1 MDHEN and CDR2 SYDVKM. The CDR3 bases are TGTGCCAGCAGTACCCGACAGGGCCCGACGTTAGCCCAGTACTTC. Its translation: CASSTRQGPTLAQYF. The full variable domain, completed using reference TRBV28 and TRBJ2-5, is DVKVTQSSRYLVKRTGEKVFLECVQDMDHENMFWYRQDPGLGLRLIYFSYDVKMKEKGDIPEGYSVSREKKERFSLILESASTNQTSMYLCASSTRQGPTLAQYFGPGTRLLVL.

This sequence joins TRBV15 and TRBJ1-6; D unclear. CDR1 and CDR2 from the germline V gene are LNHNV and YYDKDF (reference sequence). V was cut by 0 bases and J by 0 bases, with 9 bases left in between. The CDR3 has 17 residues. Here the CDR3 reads CATSREGESSYNSPLHF. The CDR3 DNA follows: TGTGCCACCAGCAGAGAAGGCGAGAGCTCCTATAATTCACCCCTCCACTTT.

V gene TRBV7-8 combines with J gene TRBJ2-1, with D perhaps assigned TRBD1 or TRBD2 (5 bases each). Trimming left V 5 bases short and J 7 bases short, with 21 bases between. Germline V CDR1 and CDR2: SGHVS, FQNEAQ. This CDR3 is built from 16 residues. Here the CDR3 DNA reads TGTGCCAGCAGCCGACGTTCACGAGGGGCGGAGAATGAGCAGTTCTTC. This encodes CASSRRSRGAENEQFF. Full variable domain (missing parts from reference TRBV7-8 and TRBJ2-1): GAGVSQSPRYKVAKRGQDVALRCDPISGHVSLFWYQQALGQGPEFLTYFQNEAQLDKSGLPSDRFFAERPEGSVSTLKIQRTQQEDSAVYLCASSRRSRGAENEQFFGPGTRLTVL.

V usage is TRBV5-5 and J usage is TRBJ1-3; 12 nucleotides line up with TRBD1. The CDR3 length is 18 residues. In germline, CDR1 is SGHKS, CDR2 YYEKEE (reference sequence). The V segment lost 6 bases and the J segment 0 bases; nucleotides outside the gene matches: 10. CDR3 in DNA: TGTGCCAGCACCCCGGGACAGGGGGCCCCTAGCTCTGGAAACACCATATATTTT. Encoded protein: CASTPGQGAPSSGNTIYF.